These 30 T cell receptor beta chains came from one sample sequenced in a study of control samples from healthy donors and cancer patients. Sequencing was performed with immunoSEQ multiplex PCR; in TCRdb, only in-frame clones are kept and a portion is missing. There are about 150,000 clones in the sample; around 88% occur only once, and roughly 1.7% lies in the top ten. Sequencing used blood. These receptors all come from a young man in good health.

The V call is TRBV7-3, the J call TRBJ2-2; weak D call: TRBD1 (5 bases). The CDR3 contains 16 residues. Trimming shortened V by 5 bases and J by 2 bases, and 15 bases separated the two germline ends. Germline-derived CDR1 and CDR2 are SGHTA and FQGTGA. CDR3 loop: CASSDSSGLNTGELFF. DNA of the CDR3: TGTGCCAGCAGCGACAGTTCCGGGTTAAACACCGGGGAGCTGTTTTTT. The full variable domain, rest sourced from reference TRBV7-3 and TRBJ2-2, is GAGVSQTPSNKVTEKGKYVELRCDPISGHTALYWYRQSLGQGPEFLIYFQGTGAADDSGLPNDRFFAVRPEGSVSTLKIQRTERGDSAVYLCASSDSSGLNTGELFFGEGSRLTVL.

The chain combines TRBV30 with TRBJ1-5, with D uncertain. Trimming took 0 bases from V and 0 from J, leaving 3 bases between them. The germline gives CDR1 GTSNPN, CDR2 SVGIG (reference sequence). This CDR3 contains 13 residues. The CDR3 DNA reads TGTGCCTGGAGTGTACATAGCAATCAGCCCCAGCATTTT. Its protein product is CAWSVHSNQPQHF.

This sequence joins TRBV6-5 and TRBJ2-7, with 9 bases that match TRBD1. The CDR3 is 12 amino acids. Germline V gene sequence: CDR1 MNHEY, CDR2 SVGAGI. The trim removed 6 bases at V and 12 bases at J, leaving 9 bases unmatched. CDR3 sequence: CASSPGQGITYF. Here the CDR3 DNA reads TGTGCCAGCAGCCCGGGACAGGGAATAACGTACTTC.

V and J are TRBV7-9 and TRBJ1-1, with no clear D. Trimming left V 0 bases short and J 0 bases short, with 8 bases between. This CDR3 has 15 residues. Germline V gene lookup returns CDR1 SEHNR and CDR2 FQNEAQ (reference sequence). CDR3 nucleotide sequence: TGTGCCAGCAGCTTAGCGGGGATGGTGAACACTGAAGCTTTCTTT. Its translation: CASSLAGMVNTEAFF. The full variable domain, rest sourced from reference TRBV7-9 and TRBJ1-1, is DTGVSQNPRHKITKRGQNVTFRCDPISEHNRLYWYRQTLGQGPEFLTYFQNEAQLEKSRLLSDRFSAERPKGSFSTLEIQRTEQGDSAMYLCASSLAGMVNTEAFFGQGTRLTVV.

On this clone itself: Other DNA sequences within the sample encode an identical CDR3. V gene TRBV28 combines with J gene TRBJ1-5; D uncertain. The germline gives CDR1 MDHEN, CDR2 SYDVKM. This CDR3 region has 14 residues. Deletions cut 6 bases from V and 0 bases from J, with 9 bases between. The CDR3 DNA sequence: TGTGCCAGCAGCCCCGAGTTTAGCAATCAGCCCCAGCATTTT. This sequence encodes CASSPEFSNQPQHF.

This rearrangement joins TRBV9 to TRBJ2-7; no clear D gene. CDR1 is SGDLS, CDR2 YYNGEE, per germline. V gave up 0 bases and J gave up 2 bases, with 12 bases separating them. This CDR3 spans 15 amino acids. This CDR3 is CASSVGHKSTYEQYF. The CDR3 DNA follows: TGTGCCAGCAGCGTAGGTCACAAATCCACCTACGAGCAGTACTTC. The whole variable domain, remainder taken from reference TRBV9 and TRBJ2-7, is DSGVTQTPKHLITATGQRVTLRCSPRSGDLSVYWYQQSLDQGLQFLIQYYNGEERAKGNILERFSAQQFPDLHSELNLSSLELGDSALYFCASSVGHKSTYEQYFGPGTRLTVT.

This chain connects TRBV4-1 to TRBJ2-1, with TRBD1 matching 8 bases. Germline V CDR1 and CDR2: MGHRA, YSYEKL. This CDR3 is 14 amino acids long. V lost 0 bases and J lost 12; bases outside the gene matches: 7. The CDR3 loop is CASSQDPDRGRQFF. In DNA, the CDR3 is TGCGCCAGCAGCCAAGACCCCGACAGGGGTAGGCAGTTCTTC.

This sequence joins TRBV5-4 and TRBJ2-5, with a weak D call TRBD1 (6 bases). There are 13 residues in the CDR3. V was shortened by 3 bases and J by 2 bases, with 8 bases between the two germline ends. Germline values: CDR1 SGHNT, CDR2 YYREEE (reference sequence). This chain's CDR3 is CASSSGDQETQYF. The DNA for the CDR3 is TGTGCCAGCAGCTCAGGGGATCAAGAGACCCAGTACTTC.

This chain uses TRBV7-2 with TRBJ1-6; D is possibly TRBD1 (5 bases). V was clipped by 1 base and J by 9 bases, with 13 bases between them. The CDR3 length is 15 residues. Germline V lookup: CDR1 SGHTA, CDR2 FQGNSA. CDR3 amino acids: CASSLERRAPSPLHF. Here the CDR3 DNA reads TGTGCCAGCAGCTTAGAACGCAGGGCCCCTTCACCCCTCCACTTT.

The chain recombines TRBV3-1 (or the pseudogene TRBV3-2) with TRBJ2-5; D might be TRBD2 (5 bases). The germline gives CDR1 LGHDT, CDR2 YNNKEL (reference sequence). The V gene lost 7 bases and the J gene lost 5 bases, with 17 bases spanning the gap. The CDR3 loop spans 14 amino acids. The CDR3 sequence: CASTLANIVETQYF. In DNA, the CDR3 is TGTGCCAGCACCCTAGCTAATATAGTGGAGACCCAGTACTTC.

A few counts support this clone. V and J are TRBV5-4 and TRBJ1-5, with 7 bases that match TRBD1. The CDR3 loop spans 14 amino acids. Germline CDR1 is SGHNT and CDR2 is YYREEE (reference sequence). The V and J ends lost 2 bases and 6 bases, in that order; junction bases with no gene match: 5. This CDR3 is CASSLGGAGQPQHF. Written as DNA, the CDR3 is TGTGCCAGCAGCTTAGGGGGCGCGGGTCAGCCCCAGCATTTT.

This rearrangement joins TRBV4-3 to TRBJ2-7; TRBD2 agrees at 9 bases. Looked up from germline, CDR1 is LGHNA and CDR2 is YSLEER. The CDR3 spans 16 residues. The V segment lost 2 bases and the J segment 5 bases; nucleotides outside the gene matches: 10. CDR3 DNA: TGCGCCAGCAGCCAACGAAGGGGCGGGGGGGAGGACGAGCAGTACTTC. This codes for CASSQRRGGGEDEQYF.

CDR3 protein: CASSLLTPVLSGNTIYF. The CDR3 coding sequence is TGTGCCAGCAGCTTATTGACCCCCGTCCTCTCTGGAAACACCATATATTTT. V and J are TRBV13 and TRBJ1-3; D is unclear. The CDR3 runs to 17 residues. Trimming shortened V by 2 bases and J by 0 bases, and 14 bases separated the two germline ends. The germline V gene encodes CDR1 PRHDT and CDR2 FYEKMQ (reference sequence). Using reference TRBV13 and TRBJ1-3 for the parts outside the CDR3, the full variable domain is AAGVIQSPRHLIKEKRETATLKCYPIPRHDTVYWYQQGPGQDPQFLISFYEKMQSDKGSIPDRFSAQQFSDYHSELNMSSLELGDSALYFCASSLLTPVLSGNTIYFGEGSWLTVV.

This clone was detected only once. The chain has TRBV4-1 and TRBJ1-1; tentative D call: TRBD1 (5 bases). V was pared by 0 bases and J by 4 bases, with 15 bases between. Germline V gives CDR1 MGHRA, CDR2 YSYEKL. The CDR3 runs to 16 residues. The CDR3 sequence: CASSQDPGGFGTEAFF. CDR3 in DNA: TGCGCCAGCAGCCAAGACCCCGGGGGGTTCGGCACTGAAGCTTTCTTT.

This chain joins TRBV10-3 and TRBJ1-6; 8 nucleotides match TRBD1. Losses at the gene ends were 6 bases for V and 10 bases for J; bases not matched to a gene: 5. The CDR3 contains 13 residues. Germline V gene lookup returns CDR1 ENHRY and CDR2 SYGVKD. The CDR3 bases are TGTGCCATCAGAGGACAGGGCAAGTCACCCCTCCACTTT. Amino acid sequence: CAIRGQGKSPLHF.

The rearrangement links TRBV5-1 to TRBJ1-1; TRBD1 agrees at 7 bases. The CDR3 has 14 amino acids. The germline gives CDR1 SGHRS, CDR2 YFSETQ. Germline trimming cut 4 bases from V and 7 bases from J; bases unmatched to any gene: 10. CDR3 sequence (DNA): TGCGCCAGCAGCAATTCTCCAGGGGGAGGTGAAGCTTTCTTT. Its protein product is CASSNSPGGGEAFF.

The rearrangement joins TRBV18 to TRBJ2-3; 7 nucleotides align to TRBD2. This CDR3 contains 14 residues. V shed 2 bases and J 6 bases; nucleotides not matched to a gene: 5. The V gene's germline CDR1 is KGHSH and CDR2 LQKENI. For the CDR3, the DNA is TGTGCCAGCTCACCAAGCCTAGCGGAGGATACGCAGTATTTT. It translates to CASSPSLAEDTQYF.

This clone has a single count. The V gene is TRBV7-9, the J gene TRBJ1-1; TRBD1 might be the D (6 bases). V lost 4 bases and J lost 6, with 18 bases in between. CDR1 is SEHNR, CDR2 FQNEAQ, per germline (reference sequence). The CDR3 contains 15 residues. DNA for the CDR3: TGTGCCAGCAGCTCCGCGGGCCTAAGGGGGGCTGAAGCTTTCTTT. This translates into CASSSAGLRGAEAFF.

The chain has TRBV19 and TRBJ2-5; D not resolved. The CDR3 has 14 amino acids. The germline V gene encodes CDR1 LNHDA and CDR2 SQIVND (reference sequence). V lost 3 bases, J lost 3 bases, and 11 bases lay in between. CDR3 protein: CASSIPLREETQYF. The CDR3 DNA sequence: TGTGCCAGTAGTATCCCCCTGCGAGAAGAGACCCAGTACTTC.

The chain uses TRBV19 and TRBJ1-2; perhaps TRBD1 as D (6 bases). The germline V gene encodes CDR1 LNHDA and CDR2 SQIVND (reference sequence). This CDR3 has 14 amino acids. The V end lost 11 bases, the J end lost 4 bases, and 20 bases lay between the germline ends. The DNA of the CDR3 is TGTGCCTGCCGCGGGGGGCCTCGTCCCTATGGCTACACCTTC. Translation gives CACRGGPRPYGYTF.

The J gene is TRBJ1-2, the V gene TRBV5-4; 7 positions agree with TRBD1. Germline V CDR1 and CDR2: SGHNT, YYREEE (reference sequence). The trim removed 5 bases at V and 2 bases at J, leaving 9 bases unmatched. The CDR3 is 15 residues long. The CDR3 sequence: CASSHHNRGNYGYTF. CDR3 nucleotides: TGTGCCAGCAGTCACCATAACAGGGGCAACTATGGCTACACCTTC.

This chain connects TRBV4-3 to TRBJ2-1; 12 nucleotides agree with TRBD2. The CDR3 sequence is 17 residues long. J lost 7 bases, V lost 0 bases, and 7 bases had no gene match. The V gene's germline CDR1 is LGHNA and CDR2 YSLEER. CDR3 protein: CASSQEPSGGAWNEQFF. CDR3 nucleotides: TGCGCCAGCAGCCAAGAACCTAGCGGGGGGGCTTGGAATGAGCAGTTCTTC.

In this sample, this clone turned up once. The sample contains more than one DNA sequence encoding this CDR3. This chain uses TRBV19 with TRBJ1-1, with unresolved D. The CDR3 is made up of 12 amino acids. Germline lookup yields CDR1 LNHDA and CDR2 SQIVND (reference sequence). V shed 5 bases and J shed 1 base, with 5 bases lying between them. The CDR3 DNA follows: TGTGCCAGTAGTCTTGGGAACACTGAAGCTTTCTTT. Its translation is CASSLGNTEAFF.

V and J are TRBV5-1 and TRBJ2-7, with 10 bases fitting TRBD1. With V trimmed by 0 bases and J by 6 bases, 9 bases remained unmatched. The length of the CDR3 is 16 residues. Germline V CDR1 and CDR2: SGHRS, YFSETQ. CDR3 nucleotide sequence: TGCGCCAGCAGCTTGGCGTCCGGGACAGGGGCGGGCGAGCAGTACTTC. Translation: CASSLASGTGAGEQYF.

This chain uses TRBV9 with TRBJ2-1, with TRBD1 matching over 9 bases. The CDR3 has 17 amino acids. Germline-derived CDR1 and CDR2 are SGDLS and YYNGEE. V shed 4 bases, J shed 4 bases, and the junction held 12 bases outside the gene matches. The CDR3 reads CASSHRSSQGAYNEQFF. The DNA for the CDR3 is TGTGCCAGCAGCCACCGTAGCTCACAGGGGGCGTACAATGAGCAGTTCTTC.

The chain has TRBV4-1 and TRBJ2-5; weak D call: TRBD2 (6 bases). CDR1 is MGHRA and CDR2 is YSYEKL in the germline V gene. The V and J ends lost 1 base and 5 bases respectively, with 11 bases between them. The CDR3 loop spans 14 amino acids. The CDR3 reads CASSQGPGGETQYF. The CDR3 DNA reads as TGCGCCAGCAGCCAAGGACCTGGGGGGGAGACCCAGTACTTC.

This clone appeared a few times. The gene calls are TRBV12-3 or TRBV12-4 and TRBJ1-1; D might be TRBD1 (6 bases). The ends were cut back, 6 bases at V and 8 bases at J, with 10 bases in the middle. The CDR3 runs to 11 residues. In DNA, the CDR3 is TGTGCCAGCAGGTCTACAGGGGAAGCTTTCTTT. It codes for CASRSTGEAFF.

This clone was counted only a few times. The rearrangement uses TRBV6-5 and TRBJ1-1, with 8 nucleotides matching TRBD1. CDR1 is MNHEY and CDR2 is SVGAGI in the germline V gene. V was pared by 5 bases and J by 3 bases, with 5 bases of the junction left unmatched. The CDR3 is 14 residues long. The CDR3 sequence is CASSHRGSDTEAFF. DNA for the CDR3: TGTGCCAGCAGTCACAGGGGGTCGGACACTGAAGCTTTCTTT.

The chain employs TRBV12-3 or TRBV12-4 and TRBJ1-2; D is undetermined. CDR3 length: 10 amino acids. Trimming left V 6 bases short and J 7 bases short, with 6 bases between. This chain's CDR3 is CASSASGYTF. CDR3 coding DNA: TGTGCCAGCAGCGCCTCTGGCTACACCTTC.

V and J are TRBV28 and TRBJ1-2; 8 nucleotides align to TRBD1. CDR3 length: 11 amino acids. Trimming cost V 3 bases and J 12 bases; bases outside gene matches: 3. Germline V gene sequence: CDR1 MDHEN, CDR2 SYDVKM. The CDR3 protein is CASSFRQGHTF. The CDR3 DNA reads TGTGCCAGCAGTTTCCGACAGGGGCACACCTTC.